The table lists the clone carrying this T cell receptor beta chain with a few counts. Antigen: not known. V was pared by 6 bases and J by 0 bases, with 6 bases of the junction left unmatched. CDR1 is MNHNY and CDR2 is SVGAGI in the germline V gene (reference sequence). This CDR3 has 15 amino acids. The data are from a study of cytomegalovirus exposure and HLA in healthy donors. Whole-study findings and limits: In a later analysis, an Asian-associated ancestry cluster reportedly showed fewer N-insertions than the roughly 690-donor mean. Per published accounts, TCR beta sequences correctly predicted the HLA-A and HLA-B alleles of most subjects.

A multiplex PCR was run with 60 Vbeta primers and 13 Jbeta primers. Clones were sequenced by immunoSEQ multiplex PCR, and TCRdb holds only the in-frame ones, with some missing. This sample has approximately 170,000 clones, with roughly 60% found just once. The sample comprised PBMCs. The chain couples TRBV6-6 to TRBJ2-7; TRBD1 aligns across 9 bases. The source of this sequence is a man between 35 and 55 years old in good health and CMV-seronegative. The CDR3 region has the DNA TGTGCCAGCAGGCCGACAGGGGGAATCTCCTACGAGCAGTACTTC. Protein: CASRPTGGISYEQYF.